A single sample is the source of the 15 T cell receptor beta chains below, sequenced in a study of blood T cell repertoires in COVID-19. Libraries were prepared by immunoSEQ multiplex PCR; TCRdb keeps only in-frame clonotypes and omits some of them. The sample records 140,000 or so clones, approximately 78% being singletons. Specimen: peripheral blood. The origin of the receptors is a woman older than 75 with acute or convalescent COVID-19.

This chain uses TRBV6-5 with TRBJ2-7; 8 nucleotides align to TRBD2. There are 14 residues in the CDR3. Trimming cost V 2 bases and J 3 bases; bases outside gene matches: 3. Germline V lookup: CDR1 MNHEY, CDR2 SVGAGI. CDR3 DNA: TGTGCCAGCAGTTACGGGGGACTAGTCTACGAGCAGTACTTC. Translation: CASSYGGLVYEQYF.

The chain employs TRBV21-1 and TRBJ2-3; TRBD1, the table's D call, was not compared with the DNA. TRBV21-1 is classified as a pseudogene. The CDR3 totals 15 residues. The CDR3 sequence is CASSKLAGDADTQYF. The CDR3 region has the DNA TGTGCCAGCAGCAAATTGGCAGGGGACGCAGATACGCAGTATTTT.

The chain combines TRBV6-5 with TRBJ2-7, with D uncertain. The CDR3 has 15 amino acids. The germline V gene has CDR1 MNHEY and CDR2 SVGAGI. V was trimmed by 0 bases and J by 0 bases, leaving 9 bases between them. Written as DNA, the CDR3 is TGTGCCAGCAGTTACTCGACGCAGGACTCCTACGAGCAGTACTTC. This sequence encodes CASSYSTQDSYEQYF.

The V call is TRBV19, the J call TRBJ2-7; possible D gene TRBD2, 6 bases. The V gene lost 4 bases and the J gene lost 0 bases, with 13 bases spanning the gap. Germline V gene sequence: CDR1 LNHDA, CDR2 SQIVND (reference sequence). CDR3 size: 15 residues. The CDR3 region has the DNA TGTGCCAGTAGTAAGGTGGCGGGATACTCCTACGAGCAGTACTTC. It codes for CASSKVAGYSYEQYF.

The chain has TRBV25-1 and TRBJ2-1; 14 bases map to TRBD2. The germline V gene has CDR1 MGHDK and CDR2 SYGVNS. The CDR3 extends over 14 amino acids. Trimming took 3 bases from V and 11 from J; bases not matched to a gene: 3. CDR3: CASSDRLAGGKQFF. CDR3 nucleotide sequence: TGTGCCAGCAGTGACAGACTAGCGGGGGGGAAGCAGTTCTTC.

This clone appeared once. The chain joins TRBV9 to TRBJ1-3; D uncertain. The CDR3 is 14 amino acids. Per the germline V gene, CDR1 is SGDLS and CDR2 is YYNGEE. V gave up 1 base and J gave up 7 bases, with 12 bases separating them. CDR3 bases: TGTGCCAGCAGCGTAATAATCCGACTTAACACCATATATTTT. Its protein is CASSVIIRLNTIYF.

This sequence joins TRBV4-2 and TRBJ1-5; D possibly corresponds to TRBD1 (5 bases). Germline CDR1 is LGHNA and CDR2 is YNFKEQ. Trimming left V 1 base short and J 5 bases short, with 12 bases between. This CDR3 contains 15 residues. CDR3 protein: CASSQATATDQPQHF. Here the CDR3 DNA reads TGTGCCAGCAGCCAAGCGACCGCGACAGATCAGCCCCAGCATTTT.

This chain joins TRBV6-6 and TRBJ1-4; D ambiguous. The germline V gene has CDR1 MNHNY and CDR2 SVGAGI (reference sequence). Trimming took off 2 bases at V and 5 bases at J, with 6 bases between the two ends. The CDR3 extends over 13 amino acids. The CDR3: CASSYRGNEKLFF. CDR3 sequence (DNA): TGTGCCAGCAGTTACCGGGGAAATGAAAAACTGTTTTTT.

The genes are TRBV4-1 and TRBJ2-3; D unclear. The CDR3 length is 16 residues. Germline CDR1 MGHRA, CDR2 YSYEKL. The V gene lost 0 bases and the J gene lost 2 bases, with 12 bases spanning the gap. CDR3 loop: CASSQDMAPPTDTQYF. The CDR3, as DNA: TGCGCCAGCAGCCAAGACATGGCCCCCCCCACAGATACGCAGTATTTT.

The chain employs TRBV2 and TRBJ1-2, with TRBD1 matching over 7 bases. Losses at the gene ends were 9 bases for V and 0 bases for J; bases not matched to a gene: 4. The length of the CDR3 is 13 residues. CDR1 is SNHLY, CDR2 FYNNEI, per germline. This CDR3 reads CASDRDSNYGYTF. The DNA of the CDR3 is TGTGCCAGTGACAGGGACTCTAACTATGGCTACACCTTC.

This clone appeared a few times. The gene calls are TRBV4-1 and TRBJ1-2; D may be TRBD1 (5 bases). Germline values: CDR1 MGHRA, CDR2 YSYEKL. The CDR3 contains 13 residues. V was shortened by 1 base and J by 8 bases, with 11 bases between the two germline ends. CDR3 in amino acids: CASSQVYQGGYTF. The CDR3, as DNA: TGCGCCAGCAGCCAAGTCTATCAGGGCGGCTACACCTTC.

V and J are TRBV24-1 and TRBJ2-3; 7 bases fit TRBD2. Trimming removed 3 bases from V and 3 bases from J; junction bases left unmatched: 11. The CDR3 is 17 residues long. Looked up from germline, CDR1 is KGHDR and CDR2 is SFDVKD. The DNA of the CDR3 is TGTGCCACCAGTGATCCCTCGCCTAGCGGAGGAACAGATACGCAGTATTTT. It encodes CATSDPSPSGGTDTQYF.

This clone was seen a few times. The chain is built from TRBV28 and TRBJ1-6, with unresolved D. Per the germline V gene, CDR1 is MDHEN and CDR2 is SYDVKM. The CDR3 length is 14 residues. Trimming took 3 bases from V and 6 from J, leaving 9 bases between them. The CDR3 reads CASSFSGPNSPLHF. The CDR3 bases are TGTGCCAGCAGTTTTTCTGGGCCTAATTCACCCCTCCACTTT.

The chain combines TRBV7-6 with TRBJ2-3; TRBD1 is a possible D gene (6 bases). The CDR3 is 13 amino acids. V dropped 6 bases and J dropped 3 bases, with 10 bases sitting between them. Germline CDR1 and CDR2: SGHVS and FNYEAQ. CDR3 protein: CASSPGQTDTQYF. CDR3 DNA sequence: TGTGCCAGCAGTCCAGGACAGACAGATACGCAGTATTTT. The variable domain in full, with the rest retrieved from reference TRBV7-6 and TRBJ2-3, is GAGVSQSPRYKVTKRGQDVALRCDPISGHVSLYWYRQALGQGPEFLTYFNYEAQQDKSGLPNDRFSAERPEGSISTLTIQRTEQRDSAMYRCASSPGQTDTQYFGPGTRLTVL.

V and J are TRBV18 and TRBJ1-1; the D is unclear. This CDR3 spans 15 amino acids. Germline values: CDR1 KGHSH, CDR2 LQKENI. Between the trimmed V and J ends, which lost 2 bases and 1 base, there was a span of 11 bases. DNA for the CDR3: TGTGCCAGCTCACCATTTCCGACACAGAACACTGAAGCTTTCTTT. Encoded protein: CASSPFPTQNTEAFF.